This section outlines one T cell receptor beta chain sequence together with its context. The sample is drawn from a study of Ad26.COV2.S vaccination and SARS-CoV-2 variants. The wider study: Ad26.COV2.S arm of COV1001 included the donor. Ad26.COV2.S shots went into the muscle once or twice, 56 days apart.

Treatment: around 19 received Ad26.COV2.S at low or high dose, single or two shots; several received placebo; per-sample allocation not given. Collection of the samples took place on day 63 after the first injection of vaccine or placebo. The administered vaccine (an Ad26 vector) expressed Wuhan-strain SARS-CoV-2 spike. TCRdb's copy holds only in-frame clones and misses some; the assay was immunoSEQ multiplex PCR. The table lists hundreds of thousands of clones, approximately 92% of them singletons. The CDR3 covers 13 residues. Looked up from germline, CDR1 is SEHNR and CDR2 is FQNEAQ (reference sequence). V lost 5 bases and J lost 8; bases outside the gene matches: 5.

The source is a person between 18 and 65 years old who received the Ad26.COV2.S COVID-19 vaccine or a placebo. The chain is built from TRBV7-9 and TRBJ1-4; TRBD1 matches at 7 bases. The material was peripheral blood, obtained in a trial of Ad26.COV2.S vaccine versus placebo. CDR3 sequence reads: CASSPRQGEKLFF. CDR3 nucleotides: TGTGCCAGCAGCCCTCGACAGGGAGAAAAACTGTTTTTT.